The next 21 T cell receptor beta chains were all read from a single sample in a study of cytomegalovirus exposure and HLA in healthy donors. The PCR made use of 60 Vbeta and 13 Jbeta primers. Produced via immunoSEQ multiplex PCR; TCRdb's table is partial and in-frame only. The table records approximately 100,000 clones, 60% to 85% of them present only once. Sequenced material: PBMCs. Every receptor here comes from a woman between 40 and 55 years old in good health and CMV-seropositive.

CDR3 region: CASSVGGTDQETQYF. The CDR3, as DNA: TGTGCCAGCAGCGTAGGAGGGACAGACCAAGAGACCCAGTACTTC. This chain links TRBV9 with TRBJ2-5; 7 bases agree with TRBD1. The CDR3 runs to 15 residues. V dropped 0 bases and J dropped 0; count of bases not matched to a gene: 2. Looked up from germline, CDR1 is SGDLS and CDR2 is YYNGEE.

The rearrangement links TRBV5-1 to TRBJ1-1; maybe TRBD1 (6 bases). This CDR3 is built from 15 residues. Germline CDR1 is SGHRS and CDR2 is YFSETQ. V was clipped by 7 bases and J by 1 base, with 17 bases between them. The CDR3 region has the DNA TGCGCCAGCGCAACCCTACAGGGATCGAACACTGAAGCTTTCTTT. Its translation is CASATLQGSNTEAFF. Complete variable domain (other parts from reference TRBV5-1 and TRBJ1-1): KAGVTQTPRYLIKTRGQQVTLSCSPISGHRSVSWYQQTPGQGLQFLFEYFSETQRNKGNFPGRFSGRQFSNSRSEMNVSTLELGDSALYLCASATLQGSNTEAFFGQGTRLTVV.

This chain links TRBV6-1 with TRBJ2-3; 7 positions match TRBD2. CDR3 size: 17 residues. J gave up 0 bases and V 1 base, and 7 bases lay outside the gene matches. Per the germline V gene, CDR1 is MNHNS and CDR2 is SASEGT. Here the CDR3 DNA reads TGTGCCAGCAGTGAAGGATTTGGCGGGGGAAGCACAGATACGCAGTATTTT. Its translation: CASSEGFGGGSTDTQYF.

The chain couples TRBV21-1 to TRBJ1-1; the table calls TRBD1, which could not be checked here. TRBV21-1 is assigned pseudogene status. CDR3 size: 15 residues. CDR3 loop: CASPPRTEMNTEAFF. The DNA for the CDR3 is TGTGCCAGCCCCCCCCGGACAGAGATGAACACTGAAGCTTTCTTT.

The CDR3 here is CASSARDIRTGELFF. CDR3 DNA: TGTGCCAGTAGTGCCCGGGACATACGTACCGGGGAGCTGTTTTTT. V and J are TRBV19 and TRBJ2-2; a weak D match, TRBD1 (6 bases). Germline loops: CDR1 LNHDA, CDR2 SQIVND (reference sequence). Deletions cut 5 bases from V and 5 bases from J, with 15 bases between. CDR3 length equals 15 residues. Variable domain in full (rest from reference TRBV19 and TRBJ2-2): DGGITQSPKYLFRKEGQNVTLSCEQNLNHDAMYWYRQDPGQGLRLIYYSQIVNDFQKGDIAEGYSVSREKKESFPLTVTSAQKNPTAFYLCASSARDIRTGELFFGEGSRLTVL.

The V gene is TRBV10-3, the J gene TRBJ2-7; 7 bases align to TRBD1. This CDR3 is 12 amino acids long. With V trimmed by 6 bases and J by 5 bases, 4 bases remained unmatched. CDR1 ENHRY and CDR2 SYGVKD come from the germline V gene. The CDR3 DNA sequence: TGTGCCATCAGACCTACAGGGGACGAGCAGTACTTC. It yields the protein CAIRPTGDEQYF.

This CDR3 reads CASSLVGAINTGELFF. In DNA, the CDR3 is TGTGCCAGCAGCTTGGTGGGGGCTATCAACACCGGGGAGCTGTTTTTT. The genes are TRBV5-6 and TRBJ2-2, with D tentatively TRBD1 (6 bases). V lost 0 bases and J 2 bases, leaving 11 bases between the germline ends. Germline V CDR1 and CDR2: SGHDT, YYEEEE. The CDR3 has 16 residues.

The chain combines TRBV29-1 with TRBJ2-5, with TRBD2 matching 7 bases. The CDR3 totals 12 residues. The V segment lost 0 bases and the J segment 5 bases; nucleotides outside the gene matches: 0. Germline V CDR1 and CDR2: SQVTM, ANQGSEA. The CDR3 reads CSVEDGGETQYF. The CDR3 nucleotides are TGCAGCGTTGAAGACGGGGGGGAGACCCAGTACTTC.

The chain recombines TRBV5-1 with TRBJ1-2; D is perhaps TRBD1 (6 bases). Trimming pared 4 bases from V and 0 bases from J, leaving 13 bases between. Germline V gives CDR1 SGHRS, CDR2 YFSETQ. This CDR3 region has 15 residues. Written as DNA, the CDR3 is TGCGCCAGCAGCAGAGGGGGATACGCTAACTATGGCTACACCTTC. Its protein is CASSRGGYANYGYTF. Using reference TRBV5-1 and TRBJ1-2 for the parts outside the CDR3, the full variable domain is KAGVTQTPRYLIKTRGQQVTLSCSPISGHRSVSWYQQTPGQGLQFLFEYFSETQRNKGNFPGRFSGRQFSNSRSEMNVSTLELGDSALYLCASSRGGYANYGYTFGSGTRLTVV.

The V and J genes are TRBV7-9 and TRBJ2-7; D not resolved. The V gene's germline CDR1 is SEHNR and CDR2 FQNEAQ (reference sequence). The CDR3 covers 11 residues. Trimming took 0 bases from V and 7 from J, leaving 4 bases between them. The chain's CDR3 is CASSLAREQYF. The DNA for the CDR3 is TGTGCCAGCAGCTTAGCGCGGGAGCAGTACTTC.

This clone occurred a few times. This sequence joins TRBV29-1 and TRBJ1-1; D is uncertain. The CDR3 length is 15 residues. The germline V gene has CDR1 SQVTM and CDR2 ANQGSEA. V was clipped by 3 bases and J by 0 bases, with 14 bases between them. The CDR3, as DNA: TGCAGCGTTGAGGTACAGAACCTAATGAACACTGAAGCTTTCTTT. Translated, it gives CSVEVQNLMNTEAFF. Supplemented by reference TRBV29-1 and TRBJ1-1, the full variable domain reads SAVISQKPSRDICQRGTSLTIQCQVDSQVTMMFWYRQQPGQSLTLIATANQGSEATYESGFVIDKFPISRPNLTFSTLTVSNMSPEDSSIYLCSVEVQNLMNTEAFFGQGTRLTVV.

This chain uses TRBV6-1 with TRBJ1-1, with 9 bases identical to TRBD1. The CDR3 covers 17 residues. Germline assignment: CDR1 MNHNS and CDR2 SASEGT. Trimming removed 2 bases from V and 5 bases from J; junction bases left unmatched: 12. CDR3 in amino acids: CASSEWRGTGTKTEAFF. CDR3 bases: TGTGCCAGCAGTGAATGGCGAGGGACAGGGACAAAAACTGAAGCTTTCTTT.

V usage is TRBV7-9 and J usage is TRBJ1-1; 8 positions match TRBD1. The V gene's germline CDR1 is SEHNR and CDR2 FQNEAQ (reference sequence). Losses at the gene ends were 5 bases for V and 5 bases for J; bases not matched to a gene: 4. The CDR3 has 13 residues. CDR3 DNA sequence: TGTGCCAGCAGCCTCACAGGGGGGACTGAAGCTTTCTTT. Encoded protein: CASSLTGGTEAFF. Supplemented by reference TRBV7-9 and TRBJ1-1, the full variable domain reads DTGVSQNPRHKITKRGQNVTFRCDPISEHNRLYWYRQTLGQGPEFLTYFQNEAQLEKSRLLSDRFSAERPKGSFSTLEIQRTEQGDSAMYLCASSLTGGTEAFFGQGTRLTVV.

The genes are TRBV11-2 and TRBJ1-5; D gene ambiguous. This CDR3 region has 15 residues. The germline CDR1 and CDR2 sequences are SGHAT and FQNNGV. Trimming left V 0 bases short and J 1 base short, with 7 bases between. CDR3 amino acids: CASSLDRLSNQPQHF. The CDR3 DNA is TGTGCCAGCAGCTTAGACAGGTTGAGCAATCAGCCCCAGCATTTT. Full variable domain (rest looked up from reference TRBV11-2 and TRBJ1-5): EAGVAQSPRYKIIEKRQSVAFWCNPISGHATLYWYQQILGQGPKLLIQFQNNGVVDDSQLPKDRFSAERLKGVDSTLKIQPAKLEDSAVYLCASSLDRLSNQPQHFGDGTRLSIL.

The chain combines TRBV18 with TRBJ2-3; tentatively, D is TRBD1 (5 bases). Per germline, CDR1 KGHSH and CDR2 LQKENI. Deletions cut 1 base from V and 2 bases from J, with 10 bases between. There are 15 residues in the CDR3. CDR3 residues: CASSPRGSNTDTQYF. The CDR3 DNA follows: TGTGCCAGCTCACCACGGGGCAGTAACACAGATACGCAGTATTTT.

The rearrangement links TRBV27 to TRBJ2-3; D is unresolved. In germline, CDR1 is MNHEY, CDR2 SMNVEV (reference sequence). This CDR3 region has 13 residues. V lost 3 bases, J lost 2 bases, and 6 bases lay in between. CDR3 protein: CASSFRVTDTQYF. The CDR3 DNA reads as TGTGCCAGCAGTTTTCGGGTCACAGATACGCAGTATTTT.

The rearrangement joins TRBV7-3 to TRBJ1-6; D remains unclear. Trimming removed 5 bases at V and 9 bases at J, with 17 bases between. This CDR3 has 15 amino acids. CDR1 is SGHTA and CDR2 is FQGTGA in the germline V gene. In DNA, the CDR3 is TGTGCCAGCAGCCTTGAAGGAGGGCCCGCTTCACCCCTCCACTTT. This sequence encodes CASSLEGGPASPLHF.

The gene calls are TRBV27 and TRBJ1-2; D is possibly TRBD1 (6 bases). V was shortened by 5 bases and J by 4 bases, with 11 bases between the two germline ends. This CDR3 has 13 amino acids. Germline V CDR1 and CDR2: MNHEY, SMNVEV (reference sequence). The CDR3 DNA reads as TGTGCCAGCAGTGCTCAGGGGTCCTATGGCTACACCTTC. It encodes CASSAQGSYGYTF.

The V gene is TRBV5-4, the J gene TRBJ1-2, with D tentatively TRBD1 (6 bases). The ends were cut back, 0 bases at V and 0 bases at J, with 15 bases in the middle. Germline CDR1 and CDR2: SGHNT and YYREEE (reference sequence). The CDR3 length is 17 residues. This CDR3 reads CASSLDIRDTTNYGYTF. The CDR3 DNA is TGTGCCAGCAGCTTGGACATCCGGGACACCACTAACTATGGCTACACCTTC. Complete variable domain (other parts from reference TRBV5-4 and TRBJ1-2): ETGVTQSPTHLIKTRGQQVTLRCSSQSGHNTVSWYQQALGQGPQFIFQYYREEENGRGNFPPRFSGLQFPNYSSELNVNALELDDSALYLCASSLDIRDTTNYGYTFGSGTRLTVV.

The chain combines TRBV30 with TRBJ1-2; 8 positions match TRBD1. Germline trimming cut 3 bases from V and 4 bases from J; bases unmatched to any gene: 4. From germline, CDR1 is GTSNPN and CDR2 SVGIG (reference sequence). This CDR3 contains 13 residues. This CDR3 is CAWRGDRIYGYTF. As DNA, the CDR3 is TGTGCCTGGAGAGGGGACAGGATCTATGGCTACACCTTC.

CDR3 sequence reads: CASSEAGRGRDEQYF. The CDR3 DNA sequence: TGTGCCAGCAGTGAAGCGGGCAGGGGGCGTGATGAGCAGTACTTC. V is TRBV2 and J is TRBJ2-7; 8 bases line up with TRBD1. Losses at the gene ends were 0 bases for V and 7 bases for J; bases not matched to a gene: 8. The CDR3 has 15 amino acids. Germline V gene lookup returns CDR1 SNHLY and CDR2 FYNNEI. Full variable domain (rest looked up from reference TRBV2 and TRBJ2-7): EPEVTQTPSHQVTQMGQEVILRCVPISNHLYFYWYRQILGQKVEFLVSFYNNEISEKSEIFDDQFSVERPDGSNFTLKIRSTKLEDSAMYFCASSEAGRGRDEQYFGPGTRLTVT.